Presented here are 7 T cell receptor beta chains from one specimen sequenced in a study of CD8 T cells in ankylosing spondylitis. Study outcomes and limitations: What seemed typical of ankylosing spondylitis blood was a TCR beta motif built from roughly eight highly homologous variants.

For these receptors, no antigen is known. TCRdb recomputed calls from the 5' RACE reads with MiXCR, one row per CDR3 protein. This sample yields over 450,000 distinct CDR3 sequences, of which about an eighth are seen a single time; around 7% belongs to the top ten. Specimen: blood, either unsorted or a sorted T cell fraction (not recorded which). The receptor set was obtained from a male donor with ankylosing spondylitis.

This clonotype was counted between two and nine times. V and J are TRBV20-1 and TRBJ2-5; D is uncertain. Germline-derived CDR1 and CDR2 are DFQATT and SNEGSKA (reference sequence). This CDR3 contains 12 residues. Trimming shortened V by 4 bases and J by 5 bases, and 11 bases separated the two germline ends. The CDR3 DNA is TGCAGTGCTATGACCCCGGAGGAGACCCAGTACTTC. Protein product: CSAMTPEETQYF.

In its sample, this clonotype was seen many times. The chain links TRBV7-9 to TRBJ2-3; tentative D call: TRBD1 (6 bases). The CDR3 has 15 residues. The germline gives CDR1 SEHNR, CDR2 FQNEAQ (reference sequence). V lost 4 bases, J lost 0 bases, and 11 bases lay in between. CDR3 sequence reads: CASSSARGSTDTQYF. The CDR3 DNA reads TGTGCCAGCAGCTCAGCCAGGGGAAGCACAGATACGCAGTATTTT. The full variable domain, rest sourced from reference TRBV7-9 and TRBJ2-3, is DTGVSQNPRHKITKRGQNVTFRCDPISEHNRLYWYRQTLGQGPEFLTYFQNEAQLEKSRLLSDRFSAERPKGSFSTLEIQRTEQGDSAMYLCASSSARGSTDTQYFGPGTRLTVL.

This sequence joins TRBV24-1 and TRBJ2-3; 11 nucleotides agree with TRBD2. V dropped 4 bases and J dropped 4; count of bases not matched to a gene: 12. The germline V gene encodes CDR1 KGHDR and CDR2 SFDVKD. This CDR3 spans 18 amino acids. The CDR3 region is CATSDRTSGYGPPDTQYF. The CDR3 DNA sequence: TGTGCCACCAGTGACCGGACTAGCGGGTATGGTCCCCCAGATACGCAGTATTTT.

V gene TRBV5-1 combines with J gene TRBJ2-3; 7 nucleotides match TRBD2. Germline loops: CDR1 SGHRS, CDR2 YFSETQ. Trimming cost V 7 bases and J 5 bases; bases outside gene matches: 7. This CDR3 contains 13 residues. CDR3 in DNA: TGCGCCAGCTCGGAGGGAGGGAGAGATACGCAGTATTTT. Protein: CASSEGGRDTQYF.

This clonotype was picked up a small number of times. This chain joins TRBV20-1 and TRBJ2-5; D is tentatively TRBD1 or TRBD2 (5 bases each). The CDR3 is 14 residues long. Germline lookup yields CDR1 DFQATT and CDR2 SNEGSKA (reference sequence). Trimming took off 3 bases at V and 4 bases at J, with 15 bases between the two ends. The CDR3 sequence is CSASTQGRTETQYF. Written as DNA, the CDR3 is TGCAGTGCTAGTACCCAGGGACGTACAGAGACCCAGTACTTC.

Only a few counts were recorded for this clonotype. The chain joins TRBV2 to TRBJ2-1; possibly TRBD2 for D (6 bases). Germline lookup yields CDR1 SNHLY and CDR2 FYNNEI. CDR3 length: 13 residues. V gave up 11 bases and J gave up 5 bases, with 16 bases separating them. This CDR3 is CAGRLGFNNEQFF. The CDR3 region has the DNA TGTGCCGGAAGACTAGGTTTTAACAATGAGCAGTTCTTC.

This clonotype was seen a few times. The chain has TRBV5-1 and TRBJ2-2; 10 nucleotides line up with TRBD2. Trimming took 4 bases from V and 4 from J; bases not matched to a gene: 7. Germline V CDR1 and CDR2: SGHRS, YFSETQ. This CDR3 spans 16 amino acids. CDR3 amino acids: CASSQGLARLTGELFF. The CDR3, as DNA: TGCGCCAGCAGCCAGGGACTAGCGAGACTCACCGGGGAGCTGTTTTTT.